Presented here are 17 T cell receptor beta chains from one specimen sequenced in a study of cytomegalovirus exposure and HLA in healthy donors. Primers for the PCR totalled 60 Vbeta and 13 Jbeta. The assay was immunoSEQ multiplex PCR, and TCRdb's table has in-frame clones only and misses some. The sample lists under 250,000 clones, about four fifths occurring once. The sample taken for sequencing was PBMCs. The receptors were gathered from a man in his forties in good health and CMV-seropositive.

The V gene is TRBV19, the J gene TRBJ1-5; TRBD1 agrees at 10 bases. The CDR3 contains 19 residues. CDR1 is LNHDA and CDR2 is SQIVND in the germline V gene (reference sequence). V dropped 2 bases and J dropped 0; count of bases not matched to a gene: 10. The CDR3 here is CASSIRTGTGDLSNQPQHF. Here the CDR3 DNA reads TGTGCCAGTAGTATACGAACCGGGACAGGGGATCTTAGCAATCAGCCCCAGCATTTT.

The chain carries TRBV14 and TRBJ2-7, with D possibly matching TRBD2 (5 bases). The germline V and J ends were trimmed by 1 base and 6 bases, with 22 bases remaining between them. There are 17 residues in the CDR3. CDR1 is SGHDN and CDR2 is FVKESK in the germline V gene. Here the CDR3 reads CASSQVGSQTVRSEQYF. CDR3 nucleotide sequence: TGTGCCAGCAGCCAAGTTGGGAGCCAAACAGTCCGAAGCGAGCAGTACTTC.

V and J are TRBV19 and TRBJ2-1; TRBD2 might be the D (5 bases). The CDR3 totals 15 residues. CDR1 and CDR2 (germline): LNHDA, SQIVND (reference sequence). With 5 bases removed from V and 5 bases from J, the gap between germline ends came to 16 bases. This CDR3 is CASSPSGLSDNEQFF. In DNA form, the CDR3 reads TGTGCCAGTAGTCCTTCGGGGTTGTCCGACAATGAGCAGTTCTTC.

V is TRBV6-1 and J is TRBJ1-2, with D perhaps matching TRBD1 (6 bases). Trimming took off 8 bases at V and 2 bases at J, with 18 bases between the two ends. The CDR3 loop spans 15 amino acids. Germline V lookup: CDR1 MNHNS, CDR2 SASEGT. The CDR3 DNA follows: TGTGCCAGCGGATCAGGGGCCGAGGGAAACTATGGCTACACCTTC. The encoded protein is CASGSGAEGNYGYTF.

This clone was counted a few times. The CDR3 bases are TGTGCCTGGAGCGTTACGGGGGATGAGCAGTTCTTC. It translates to CAWSVTGDEQFF. V and J are TRBV30 and TRBJ2-1, with D possibly TRBD2 on 6 matching bases. Germline values: CDR1 GTSNPN, CDR2 SVGIG (reference sequence). The CDR3 is 12 amino acids. Deletions cut 3 bases from V and 8 bases from J, with 11 bases between.

The chain couples TRBV5-4 to TRBJ2-1; 10 nucleotides align to TRBD2. The CDR3 extends over 15 amino acids. J was trimmed by 9 bases and V by 3 bases; bases with no gene match: 9. Germline CDR1 and CDR2: SGHNT and YYREEE (reference sequence). The CDR3 nucleotides read TGTGCCAGCAGCTCCGGGACTAGCGCGTTCAGTGAGCAGTTCTTC. It codes for CASSSGTSAFSEQFF.

V usage is TRBV6-1 and J usage is TRBJ2-1, with 7 positions matching TRBD1. Trimming cost V 4 bases and J 5 bases; bases outside gene matches: 14. Germline CDR1 reads MNHNS; CDR2 reads SASEGT. The CDR3 totals 17 residues. Here the CDR3 DNA reads TGTGCCAGCAGTGCCGCACAGGGGTTAATTAGTAACAATGAGCAGTTCTTC. Translated, it gives CASSAAQGLISNNEQFF.

This CDR3 reads CASSRSTGTDSGYTF. DNA for the CDR3: TGTGCCAGCTCACGCTCCACTGGGACAGATTCTGGCTACACCTTC. The chain combines TRBV18 with TRBJ1-2; 7 bases agree with TRBD1. The CDR3 contains 15 residues. The V and J ends lost 4 bases and 7 bases, in that order; junction bases with no gene match: 12. CDR1 and CDR2 from the germline V gene are KGHSH and LQKENI.

This chain joins TRBV5-1 and TRBJ1-6, with unresolved D. Trimming took 1 base from V and 5 from J, leaving 7 bases between them. This CDR3 has 14 amino acids. The germline gives CDR1 SGHRS, CDR2 YFSETQ. The CDR3, as DNA: TGCGCCAGCAGCTTGATTTTAAATAATTCACCCCTCCACTTT. This sequence encodes CASSLILNNSPLHF.

The V call is TRBV7-3, the J call TRBJ2-1, with D possibly TRBD1 on 6 matching bases. Germline V gene data show CDR1 as SGHTA and CDR2 as FQGTGA. V was pared by 3 bases and J by 2 bases, with 11 bases between. This CDR3 comprises 15 residues. CDR3 loop: CASSLTRGTYNEQFF. CDR3 sequence (DNA): TGTGCCAGCAGCTTGACAAGGGGGACCTACAATGAGCAGTTCTTC.

This clone has a single count. At the DNA level, this CDR3 is encoded by other sequences in the same sample as well. This chain connects TRBV30 to TRBJ1-2, with a weak D call TRBD1 (6 bases). The CDR3 is made up of 12 amino acids. CDR1 and CDR2 from the germline V gene are GTSNPN and SVGIG (reference sequence). Deletions cut 0 bases from V and 4 bases from J, with 6 bases between. CDR3 DNA: TGTGCCTGGAGTGTACAGGGCTATGGCTACACCTTC. Protein product: CAWSVQGYGYTF.

This clone was counted between two and nine times. The J gene is TRBJ2-3, the V gene TRBV6-1; D is possibly TRBD2 (5 bases). Per germline, CDR1 MNHNS and CDR2 SASEGT. The CDR3 contains 15 residues. V shed 4 bases and J shed 3 bases, with 14 bases lying between them. The CDR3 reads CASSVLALNTDTQYF. The CDR3 DNA sequence: TGTGCCAGCAGTGTGCTAGCCCTTAATACAGATACGCAGTATTTT.

The V and J genes are TRBV2 and TRBJ2-2, with TRBD2 matching over 8 bases. This CDR3 contains 15 residues. Germline V gene sequence: CDR1 SNHLY, CDR2 FYNNEI. V shed 6 bases and J 3 bases; nucleotides not matched to a gene: 6. The DNA of the CDR3 is TGTGCCAGCAGGGGCGAACTAGCGGACACCGGGGAGCTGTTTTTT. Protein sequence: CASRGELADTGELFF.

This clone was counted only a few times. The rearrangement links TRBV10-1 to TRBJ2-7, with no clear D. V lost 6 bases to trimming and J lost 2 bases, with 17 bases between them. Germline values: CDR1 WNHNN, CDR2 SYGVQD (reference sequence). The CDR3 totals 15 residues. The CDR3 region is CASSHPSPVTYEQYF. The CDR3 DNA is TGCGCCAGCAGCCATCCCTCTCCGGTTACCTACGAGCAGTACTTC.

In this sample, this clone turned up once. The chain links TRBV7-6 to TRBJ2-3; TRBD1 might be the D (5 bases). The length of the CDR3 is 15 residues. V dropped 2 bases and J dropped 2 bases, with 11 bases sitting between them. CDR1 is SGHVS and CDR2 is FNYEAQ in the germline V gene. CDR3 sequence: CASSLSRANTDTQYF. The CDR3 nucleotides read TGTGCCAGCAGCTTAAGCAGGGCGAACACAGATACGCAGTATTTT. Variable domain in full (rest from reference TRBV7-6 and TRBJ2-3): GAGVSQSPRYKVTKRGQDVALRCDPISGHVSLYWYRQALGQGPEFLTYFNYEAQQDKSGLPNDRFSAERPEGSISTLTIQRTEQRDSAMYRCASSLSRANTDTQYFGPGTRLTVL.

This chain connects TRBV7-9 to TRBJ2-2, with TRBD2 as a possible D gene (6 bases). Germline loops: CDR1 SEHNR, CDR2 FQNEAQ (reference sequence). V dropped 3 bases and J dropped 4 bases, with 12 bases sitting between them. This CDR3 spans 15 amino acids. CDR3 loop: CASSFGGVSTGELFF. CDR3 sequence (DNA): TGTGCCAGCAGCTTTGGAGGGGTGAGCACCGGGGAGCTGTTTTTT.

V and J are TRBV9 and TRBJ2-3; D may be TRBD2 (6 bases). The CDR3 is made up of 14 amino acids. Germline lookup yields CDR1 SGDLS and CDR2 YYNGEE. V was trimmed by 0 bases and J by 5 bases, leaving 10 bases between them. In DNA, the CDR3 is TGTGCCAGCAGCGTAGGGGACGGGGGAGATACGCAGTATTTT. Translating it yields CASSVGDGGDTQYF. Combining the CDR3 with reference TRBV9 and TRBJ2-3 gives the whole variable domain DSGVTQTPKHLITATGQRVTLRCSPRSGDLSVYWYQQSLDQGLQFLIQYYNGEERAKGNILERFSAQQFPDLHSELNLSSLELGDSALYFCASSVGDGGDTQYFGPGTRLTVL.